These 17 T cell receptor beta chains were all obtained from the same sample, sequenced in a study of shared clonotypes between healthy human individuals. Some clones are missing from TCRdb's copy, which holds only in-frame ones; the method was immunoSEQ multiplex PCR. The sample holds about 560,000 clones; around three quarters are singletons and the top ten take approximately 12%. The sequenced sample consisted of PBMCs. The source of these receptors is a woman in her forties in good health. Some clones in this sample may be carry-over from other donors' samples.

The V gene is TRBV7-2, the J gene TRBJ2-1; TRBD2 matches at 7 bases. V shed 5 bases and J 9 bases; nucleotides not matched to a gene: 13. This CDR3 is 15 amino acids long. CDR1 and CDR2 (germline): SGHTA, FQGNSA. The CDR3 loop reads CASSPRRGGRIEQFF. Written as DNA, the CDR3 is TGTGCCAGCAGCCCCCGTAGGGGCGGGAGAATTGAGCAGTTCTTC.

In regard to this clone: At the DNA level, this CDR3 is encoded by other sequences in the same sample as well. This CDR3 is CSVEGGANYGYTF. In nucleotides, the CDR3 is TGCAGCGTTGAGGGTGGGGCTAACTATGGCTACACCTTC. The V gene is TRBV29-1, the J gene TRBJ1-2, with no clear D. Trimming removed 3 bases from V and 0 bases from J, with 8 bases in between. The V gene's germline CDR1 is SQVTM and CDR2 ANQGSEA. This CDR3 has 13 amino acids.

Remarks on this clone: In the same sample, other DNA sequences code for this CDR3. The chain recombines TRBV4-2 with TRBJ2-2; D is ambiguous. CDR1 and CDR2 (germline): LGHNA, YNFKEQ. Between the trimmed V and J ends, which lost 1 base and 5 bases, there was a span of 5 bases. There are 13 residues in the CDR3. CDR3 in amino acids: CASSQVRTGELFF. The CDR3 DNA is TGTGCCAGCAGCCAAGTACGTACCGGGGAGCTGTTTTTT.

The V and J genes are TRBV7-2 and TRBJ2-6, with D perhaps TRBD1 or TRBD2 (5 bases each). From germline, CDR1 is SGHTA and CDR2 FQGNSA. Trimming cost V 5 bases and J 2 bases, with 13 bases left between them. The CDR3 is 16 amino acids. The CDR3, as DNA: TGTGCCAGCAGCCGACCCCGGGACCCTGGGGCCAACGTCCTGACTTTC. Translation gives CASSRPRDPGANVLTF.

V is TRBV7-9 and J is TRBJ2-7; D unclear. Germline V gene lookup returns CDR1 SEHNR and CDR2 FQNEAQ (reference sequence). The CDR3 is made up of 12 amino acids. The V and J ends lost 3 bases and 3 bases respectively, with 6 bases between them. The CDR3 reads CASSFQNYEQYF. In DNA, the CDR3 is TGTGCCAGCAGCTTCCAAAACTACGAGCAGTACTTC.

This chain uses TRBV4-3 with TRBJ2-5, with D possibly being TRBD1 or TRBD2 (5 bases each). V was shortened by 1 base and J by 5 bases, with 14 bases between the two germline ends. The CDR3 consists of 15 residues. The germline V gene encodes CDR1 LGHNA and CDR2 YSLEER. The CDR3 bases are TGCGCCAGCAGCCAAGTGACGGGGACGGGGGAGACCCAGTACTTC. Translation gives CASSQVTGTGETQYF.

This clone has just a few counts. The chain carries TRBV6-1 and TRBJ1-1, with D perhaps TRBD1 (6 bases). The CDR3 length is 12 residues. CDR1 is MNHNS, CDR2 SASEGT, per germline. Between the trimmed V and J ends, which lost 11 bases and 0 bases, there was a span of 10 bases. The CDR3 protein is CASRDMNTEAFF. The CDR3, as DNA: TGTGCCTCCAGGGACATGAACACTGAAGCTTTCTTT.

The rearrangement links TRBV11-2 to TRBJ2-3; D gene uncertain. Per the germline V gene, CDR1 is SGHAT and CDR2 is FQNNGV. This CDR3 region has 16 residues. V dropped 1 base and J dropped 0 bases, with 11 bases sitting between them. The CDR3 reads CASSLVAYTSTDTQYF. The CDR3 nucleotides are TGTGCCAGCAGCTTAGTGGCATACACCAGCACAGATACGCAGTATTTT.

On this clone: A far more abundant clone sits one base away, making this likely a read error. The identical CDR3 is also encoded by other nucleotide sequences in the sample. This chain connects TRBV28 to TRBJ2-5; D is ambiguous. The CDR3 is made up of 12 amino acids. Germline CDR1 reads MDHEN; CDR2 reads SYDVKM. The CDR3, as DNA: TGCGCCAGCAGTTTAAACCCGCAGACCCAGTACTTC. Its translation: CASSLNPQTQYF. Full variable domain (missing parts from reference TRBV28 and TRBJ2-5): DVKVTQSSRYLVKRTGEKVFLECVQDMDHENMFWYRQDPGLGLRLIYFSYDVKMKEKGDIPEGYSVSREKKERFSLILESASTNQTSMYLCASSLNPQTQYFGPGTRLLVL.

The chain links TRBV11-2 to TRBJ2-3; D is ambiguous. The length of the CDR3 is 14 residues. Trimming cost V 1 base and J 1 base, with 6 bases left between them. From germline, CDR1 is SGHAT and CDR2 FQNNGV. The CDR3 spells CASSLGVGTDTQYF. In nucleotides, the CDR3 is TGTGCCAGCAGCTTAGGGGTGGGCACAGATACGCAGTATTTT.

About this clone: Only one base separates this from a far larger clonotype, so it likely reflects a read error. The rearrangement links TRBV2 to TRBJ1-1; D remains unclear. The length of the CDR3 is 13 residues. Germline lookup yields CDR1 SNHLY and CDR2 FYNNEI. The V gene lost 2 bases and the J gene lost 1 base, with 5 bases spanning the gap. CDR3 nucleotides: TGTGCCAGCAGTGAACAGACGAACACTGAAGCTTTCTTT. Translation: CASSEQTNTEAFF.

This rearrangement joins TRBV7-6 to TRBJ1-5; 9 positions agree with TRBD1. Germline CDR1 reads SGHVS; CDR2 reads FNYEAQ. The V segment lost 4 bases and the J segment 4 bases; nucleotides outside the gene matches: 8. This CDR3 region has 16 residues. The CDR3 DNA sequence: TGTGCCAGCAGCTCAGACACCGGGACAGGGAATCAGCCCCAGCATTTT. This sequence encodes CASSSDTGTGNQPQHF.

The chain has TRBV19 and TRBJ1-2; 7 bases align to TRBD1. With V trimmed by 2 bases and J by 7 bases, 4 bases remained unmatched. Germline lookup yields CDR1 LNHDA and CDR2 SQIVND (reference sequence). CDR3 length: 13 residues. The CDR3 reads CASSITGVGGYTF. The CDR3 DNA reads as TGTGCCAGTAGTATAACAGGGGTAGGTGGCTACACCTTC.

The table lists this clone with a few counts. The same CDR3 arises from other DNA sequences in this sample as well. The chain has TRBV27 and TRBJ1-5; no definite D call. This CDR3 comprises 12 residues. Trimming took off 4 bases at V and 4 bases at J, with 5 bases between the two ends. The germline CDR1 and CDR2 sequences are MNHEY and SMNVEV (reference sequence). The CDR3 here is CASSSLNQPQHF. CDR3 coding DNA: TGTGCCAGCAGTTCACTAAATCAGCCCCAGCATTTT.

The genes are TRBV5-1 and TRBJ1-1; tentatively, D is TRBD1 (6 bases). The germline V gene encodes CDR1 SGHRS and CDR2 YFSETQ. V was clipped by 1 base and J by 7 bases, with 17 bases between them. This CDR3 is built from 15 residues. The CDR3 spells CASSLRSQGRNEAFF. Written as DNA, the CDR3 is TGCGCCAGCAGCTTGAGGTCCCAGGGGCGCAATGAAGCTTTCTTT.

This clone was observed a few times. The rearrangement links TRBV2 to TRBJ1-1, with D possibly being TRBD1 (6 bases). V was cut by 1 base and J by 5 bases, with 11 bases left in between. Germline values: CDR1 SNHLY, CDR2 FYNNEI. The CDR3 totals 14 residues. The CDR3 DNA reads TGTGCCAGCAGTGAAGAGGGGGGAGAGACTGAAGCTTTCTTT. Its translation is CASSEEGGETEAFF.

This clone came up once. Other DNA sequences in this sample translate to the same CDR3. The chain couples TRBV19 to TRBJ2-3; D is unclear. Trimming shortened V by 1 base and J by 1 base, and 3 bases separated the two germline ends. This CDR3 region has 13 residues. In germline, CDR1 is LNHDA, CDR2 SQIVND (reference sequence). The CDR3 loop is CASSIGGTDTQYF. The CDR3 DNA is TGTGCCAGTAGTATAGGGGGCACAGATACGCAGTATTTT.